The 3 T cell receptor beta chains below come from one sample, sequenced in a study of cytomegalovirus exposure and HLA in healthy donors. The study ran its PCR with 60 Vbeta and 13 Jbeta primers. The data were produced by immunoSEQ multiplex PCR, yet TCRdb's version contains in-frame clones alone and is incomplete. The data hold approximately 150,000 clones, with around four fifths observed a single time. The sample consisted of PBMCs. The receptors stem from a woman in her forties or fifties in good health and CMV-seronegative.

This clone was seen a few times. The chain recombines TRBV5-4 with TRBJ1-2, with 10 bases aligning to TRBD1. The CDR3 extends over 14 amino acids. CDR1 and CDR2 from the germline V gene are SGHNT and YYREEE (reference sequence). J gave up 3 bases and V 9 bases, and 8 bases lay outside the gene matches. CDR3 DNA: TGTGCCATGGCATGGGGGACAGGGGACTATGGCTACACCTTC. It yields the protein CAMAWGTGDYGYTF.

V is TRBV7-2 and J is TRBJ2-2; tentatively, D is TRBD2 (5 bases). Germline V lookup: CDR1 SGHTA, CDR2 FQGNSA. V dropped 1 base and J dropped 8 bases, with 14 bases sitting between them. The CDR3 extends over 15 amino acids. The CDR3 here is CASSLGRGWQGELFF. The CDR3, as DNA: TGTGCCAGCAGCTTAGGACGCGGGTGGCAGGGGGAGCTGTTTTTT.

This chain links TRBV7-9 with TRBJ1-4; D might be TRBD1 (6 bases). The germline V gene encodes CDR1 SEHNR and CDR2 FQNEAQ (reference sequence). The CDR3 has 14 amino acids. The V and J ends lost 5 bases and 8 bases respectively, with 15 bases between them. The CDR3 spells CASSPQGPEEKLFF. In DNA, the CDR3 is TGTGCCAGCAGCCCACAGGGTCCGGAGGAAAAACTGTTTTTT.